The T cell receptor beta chain under discussion was sequenced for a study of blood T cell repertoires in COVID-19. Only one count was recorded for this clone. Profiling relied on immunoSEQ multiplex PCR, and the TCRdb table lists in-frame clones only, not all of them. The sample lists around 99,000 clones, about three quarters seen once, with roughly 4% in the top ten. CDR1 and CDR2 from the germline V gene are LGHNT and FRNRAP. Trimming took 0 bases from V and 7 from J, leaving 16 bases between them. CDR3 size: 16 residues. This TCR came from a man in his sixties or seventies with acute or convalescent COVID-19. The specimen was peripheral blood. The J gene is TRBJ2-1, the V gene TRBV12-5; TRBD1 might be the D (7 bases). The CDR3 DNA follows: TGTGCTAGTGGTTTGGTACTCGGCTCAGGGGGGAATGAGCAGTTCTTC. Translating it yields CASGLVLGSGGNEQFF.